Following are 5 T cell receptor beta chains from one sample sequenced in a study of cytomegalovirus exposure and HLA in healthy donors (dated by TCRdb to the late 2010s). To prepare the library, the immunoSEQ multiplex PCR assay was applied. As stored in TCRdb, this immuneACCESS dataset retains in-frame rearrangements with V and J assigned. A fraction of the clones does not appear; measured against another copy, unresolved V genes explain less than half of the discrepancy, and the remainder lacks a known reason. Across this sample there are over 200,000 clones, with about 86% seen only once. The ten largest account for about 2.7% of the sample. Input material: PBMCs. All receptors derive from a woman aged 18 to 35 in good health and CMV-seronegative.

In this sample, this clone turned up once. The chain recombines TRBV28 with TRBJ2-1, with D tentatively TRBD1 (5 bases). This CDR3 has 15 residues. CDR1 is MDHEN and CDR2 is SYDVKM in the germline V gene. V was cut by 6 bases and J by 0 bases, with 12 bases left in between. The CDR3 loop reads CASRGHLTSYNEQFF. The CDR3 coding sequence is TGTGCCAGCAGGGGGCATCTTACCTCCTACAATGAGCAGTTCTTC.

The chain is built from TRBV13 and TRBJ2-2; the match to TRBD2 covers 8 bases. V was pared by 4 bases and J by 1 base, with 8 bases of the junction left unmatched. Germline V lookup: CDR1 PRHDT, CDR2 FYEKMQ (reference sequence). This CDR3 is built from 17 residues. CDR3 residues: CASSSRRAGGNTGELFF. The CDR3 region has the DNA TGTGCCAGCAGCTCACGACGTGCGGGAGGGAACACCGGGGAGCTGTTTTTT.

This clone was recorded only once. The same CDR3 arises from other DNA sequences in this sample as well. The chain uses TRBV5-1 and TRBJ2-3; D remains unclear. Germline CDR1 is SGHRS and CDR2 is YFSETQ. With 5 bases removed from V and 0 bases from J, the gap between germline ends came to 7 bases. This CDR3 contains 13 residues. CDR3 region: CASRGTSTDTQYF. In nucleotides, the CDR3 is TGCGCCAGCAGGGGCACTAGCACAGATACGCAGTATTTT.

CDR3 nucleotides: TGTGCCAGTAGTTACAGGGCCTATGGCTACACCTTC. Its protein product is CASSYRAYGYTF. This rearrangement joins TRBV19 to TRBJ1-2; tentatively, D is TRBD1 (6 bases). Germline assignment: CDR1 LNHDA and CDR2 SQIVND (reference sequence). V was clipped by 5 bases and J by 4 bases, with 8 bases between them. The CDR3 is 12 amino acids.

J is TRBJ1-5 and V is TRBV28; the D gene is possibly TRBD1 (5 bases). The germline V gene has CDR1 MDHEN and CDR2 SYDVKM. The CDR3 sequence is 15 residues long. V lost 7 bases and J lost 0, with 13 bases in between. The DNA of the CDR3 is TGTGCCAGCATAGGGCCACAGGATAGCAATCAGCCCCAGCATTTT. Translation: CASIGPQDSNQPQHF.